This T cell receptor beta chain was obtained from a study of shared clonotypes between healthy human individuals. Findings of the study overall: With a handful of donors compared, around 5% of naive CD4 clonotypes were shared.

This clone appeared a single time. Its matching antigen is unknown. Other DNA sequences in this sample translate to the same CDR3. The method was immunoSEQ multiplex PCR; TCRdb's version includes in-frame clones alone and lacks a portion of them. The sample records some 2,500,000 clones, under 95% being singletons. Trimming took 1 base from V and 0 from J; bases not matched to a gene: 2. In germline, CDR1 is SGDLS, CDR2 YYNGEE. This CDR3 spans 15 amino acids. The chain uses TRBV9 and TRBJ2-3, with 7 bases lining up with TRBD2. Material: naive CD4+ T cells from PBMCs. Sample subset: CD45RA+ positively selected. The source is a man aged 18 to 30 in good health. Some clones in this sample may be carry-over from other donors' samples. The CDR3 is CASSVLAASTDTQYF. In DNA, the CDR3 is TGTGCCAGCAGCGTACTAGCGGCTAGCACAGATACGCAGTATTTT.